The clone carrying this T cell receptor (beta chain) was counted a single time. Antigen unknown. A junction end diverges from the germline sequence, so it may reflect a read error. Next came a second PCR, run for about 7 to 12 cycles, which used a sample-barcoded 5' primer along with a J-beta primer mix. Each single sample gave us at least 3 million CDR3-containing paired-end reads. TCRdb redid the calling of the 5' RACE reads with MiXCR, one entry per CDR3 protein. The repertoire holds over a million distinct CDR3 sequences, approximately 38% seen once, with roughly 7.9% in the top ten. The source of the sample is a study of blood T cells in healthy people across ages. CDR3 length: 13 amino acids. Germline-derived CDR1 and CDR2 are SGHTA and FQGTGA. Points from the study as a whole: Naive T cell percentage showed a strong correlation with the diversity of TCR beta. While age rose, TCR beta diversity per million T cells dropped in a roughly linear way.

This receptor was obtained from a woman under 30 in good health. What was sequenced was blood. The chain carries TRBV7-3 and TRBJ2-5; D unresolved. CDR3 nucleotides: TGTACCAGCAGCCTTAAGATGCAAGAGACCCAGTACTTC. Encoded protein: CTSSLKMQETQYF.